Presented here are 10 T cell receptor beta chains from one specimen sequenced in a study of beta chain features in type 1 diabetes. Study findings and constraints: Patients with Type 1 diabetes showed moderately but significantly shorter TCRB CDR3s in all four CD4+ subsets.

No antigen has been assigned to these receptors. Reverse transcribing all isolated RNA meant expressed TCRB transcripts were sequenced. Sequencing used immunoSEQ multiplex PCR; TCRdb keeps in-frame clones, though not all of them. The table includes about 340,000 clones, approximately 13% detected once. The sample consisted of naive CD4+ T cells from blood. These receptors were taken from a woman aged 18 to 35 with type 1 diabetes.

The chain combines TRBV30 with TRBJ2-7, with a tentative D call TRBD2 (6 bases). V lost 2 bases and J 7 bases, leaving 18 bases between the germline ends. This CDR3 has 14 residues. From germline, CDR1 is GTSNPN and CDR2 SVGIG (reference sequence). CDR3 residues: CAWSLGLGTGEQYV. CDR3 DNA sequence: TGTGCCTGGAGTCTGGGACTCGGGACCGGGGAGCAGTACGTC.

The chain has TRBV28 and TRBJ2-3; the D gene is possibly TRBD2 (6 bases). Per the germline V gene, CDR1 is MDHEN and CDR2 is SYDVKM. Trimming removed 5 bases at V and 2 bases at J, with 8 bases between. This CDR3 is 13 amino acids long. CDR3 nucleotides: TGTGCCAGCAGTCCGGGAGACACAGATACGCAGTATTTT. This encodes CASSPGDTDTQYF.

The chain joins TRBV5-1 to TRBJ1-2, with D hard to call. CDR3 size: 13 residues. The V gene's germline CDR1 is SGHRS and CDR2 YFSETQ. Trimming left V 4 bases short and J 8 bases short, with 15 bases between. CDR3 bases: TGCGCCAGCAGCAACACGGGGTCGAGGGGCTACACCTTC. Translation gives CASSNTGSRGYTF.

This clone showed up just a few times. The rearrangement links TRBV27 to TRBJ2-3; 11 bases fit TRBD2. This CDR3 contains 17 residues. The germline CDR1 and CDR2 sequences are MNHEY and SMNVEV (reference sequence). Unmatched junction bases numbered 11, after V lost 3 bases and J lost 6 bases. In DNA, the CDR3 is TGTGCCAGCAGTTTTGATAGCGGGAGGGCCGAAGGGGATACGCAGTATTTT. Its translation is CASSFDSGRAEGDTQYF.

This clone was found a few times. The chain couples TRBV19 to TRBJ1-5, with D tentatively TRBD1 (6 bases). Germline V gene data show CDR1 as LNHDA and CDR2 as SQIVND (reference sequence). V was trimmed by 5 bases and J by 2 bases, leaving 13 bases between them. The CDR3 is made up of 15 amino acids. The CDR3 protein is CASSLTGRGNQPQHF. The CDR3 DNA reads as TGTGCCAGTAGTCTTACAGGGAGGGGCAATCAGCCCCAGCATTTT. Full variable domain (remainder filled in from reference TRBV19 and TRBJ1-5): DGGITQSPKYLFRKEGQNVTLSCEQNLNHDAMYWYRQDPGQGLRLIYYSQIVNDFQKGDIAEGYSVSREKKESFPLTVTSAQKNPTAFYLCASSLTGRGNQPQHFGDGTRLSIL.

V is TRBV2 and J is TRBJ2-1, with no clear D. Germline CDR1 SNHLY, CDR2 FYNNEI. V was cut by 6 bases and J by 10 bases, with 10 bases left in between. This CDR3 is 11 amino acids long. The CDR3 sequence: CASRLASEQFF. The CDR3 nucleotides read TGTGCCAGCAGATTAGCATCAGAGCAGTTCTTC.

CDR3 protein: CASSSPSRTSGRGQYF. DNA of the CDR3: TGTGCCAGCAGTTCACCCTCTCGGACTAGCGGGAGAGGGCAGTATTTT. The chain combines TRBV27 with TRBJ2-3; TRBD2 matches at 13 bases. This CDR3 has 16 residues. Trimming cost V 4 bases and J 11 bases; bases outside gene matches: 12. Germline CDR1 is MNHEY and CDR2 is SMNVEV (reference sequence).

This chain connects TRBV5-4 to TRBJ2-7; 16 nucleotides line up with TRBD2. The germline gives CDR1 SGHNT, CDR2 YYREEE (reference sequence). The V and J ends lost 3 bases and 8 bases, in that order; junction bases with no gene match: 5. The CDR3 extends over 15 amino acids. CDR3 in amino acids: CASSWGLAGGGKQYF. In DNA form, the CDR3 reads TGTGCCAGCAGCTGGGGACTAGCGGGAGGGGGGAAGCAGTACTTC.

The rearrangement joins TRBV11-3 to TRBJ2-2; D is unclear. There are 11 residues in the CDR3. In germline, CDR1 is SGHNT, CDR2 YENEEA. The ends were cut back, 5 bases at V and 7 bases at J, with 5 bases in the middle. The CDR3 sequence: CASSPRGELFF. The DNA for the CDR3 is TGTGCCAGCAGCCCTCGCGGGGAGCTGTTTTTT.

This clone occurred a few times. This sequence joins TRBV9 and TRBJ2-1; 7 positions match TRBD1. In germline, CDR1 is SGDLS, CDR2 YYNGEE. This CDR3 is 16 amino acids long. Germline trimming cut 0 bases from V and 2 bases from J; bases unmatched to any gene: 5. In DNA, the CDR3 is TGTGCCAGCAGCGTAGACGGAACAGGGGCCTACAATGAGCAGTTCTTC. This codes for CASSVDGTGAYNEQFF.